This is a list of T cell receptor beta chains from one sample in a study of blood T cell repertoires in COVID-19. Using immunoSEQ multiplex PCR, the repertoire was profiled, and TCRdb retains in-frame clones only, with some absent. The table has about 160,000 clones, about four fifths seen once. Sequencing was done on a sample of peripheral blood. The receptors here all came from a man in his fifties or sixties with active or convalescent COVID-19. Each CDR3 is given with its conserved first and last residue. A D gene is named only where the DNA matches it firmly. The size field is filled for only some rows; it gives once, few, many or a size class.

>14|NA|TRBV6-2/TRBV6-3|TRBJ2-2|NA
TGTGCCAGCAGTAGGCTAGCCTACACCGGGGAGCTGTTTTTT
CASSRLAYTGELFF
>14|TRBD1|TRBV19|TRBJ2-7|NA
TGTGCCAGTAGGGGGACAGGAAGCTCCTACGAGCAGTACTTC
CASRGTGSSYEQYF
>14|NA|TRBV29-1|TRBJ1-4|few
TGCAGCGTTGCGCGACCAGGGGTTCGGGAAAAACTGTTTTTT
CSVARPGVREKLFF
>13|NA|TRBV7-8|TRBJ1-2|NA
TGTGCCAGCAGCTTAGTACAGAACTATGGCTACACCTTC
CASSLVQNYGYTF
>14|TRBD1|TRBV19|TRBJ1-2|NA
TGTGCCAGTAAGTCCAGGGGGCGCAGCTATGGCTACACCTTC
CASKSRGRSYGYTF
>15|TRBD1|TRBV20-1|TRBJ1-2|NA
TGCAGTGCTAGTGGGACCGGGACAGGGGTTCGTGGCTACACCTTC
CSASGTGTGVRGYTF
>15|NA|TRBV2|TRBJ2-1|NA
TGTGCCAGCACCAGACAACCCGGAAAATACAATGAGCAGTTCTTC
CASTRQPGKYNEQFF
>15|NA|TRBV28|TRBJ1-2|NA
TGTGCCAGCAGTCCGGATTCTGGGTCGCGGCGGGGCTACACCTTC
CASSPDSGSRRGYTF
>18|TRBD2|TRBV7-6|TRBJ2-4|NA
TGTGCCAGCAGCCCCGGGACTAGCGGTTTTCTAGCCAAAAACATTCAGTACTTC
CASSPGTSGFLAKNIQYF
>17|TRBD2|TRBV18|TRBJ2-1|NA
TGTGCCAGCTCACCCGAGACTAGCGGGAGAAAGTACAATGAGCAGTTCTTC
CASSPETSGRKYNEQFF
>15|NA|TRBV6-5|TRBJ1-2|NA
TGTGCCAGCCGCCCTAGGGCAGGGTCTAACTATGGCTACACCTTC
CASRPRAGSNYGYTF
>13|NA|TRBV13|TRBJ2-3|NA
TGTGCCAGCAGCTATTTTATGGAGGAGACGCAGTATTTT
CASSYFMEETQYF
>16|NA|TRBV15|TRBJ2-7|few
TGTGCCACCAGCAGCCTCAGGGGGGTGGGTATCTACGAGCAGTACTTC
CATSSLRGVGIYEQYF
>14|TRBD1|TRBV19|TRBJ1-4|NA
TGTGCCAGCCGCCAAGGGGGCGTCGGGGAAAAACTGTTTTTT
CASRQGGVGEKLFF
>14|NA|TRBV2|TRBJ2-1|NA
TGTGCCAGCAGGCCGGGGATGTCGAACGATGAGCAGTTCTTC
CASRPGMSNDEQFF
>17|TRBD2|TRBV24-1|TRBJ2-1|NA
TGTGCCACCAGTGGAACCGGCGGGGGGAATAGAGGCAATGAGCAGTTCTTC
CATSGTGGGNRGNEQFF
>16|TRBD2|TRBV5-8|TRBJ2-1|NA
TGTGCCAGCACCGGGACTAGCGGGAGAGGCGGCAATGAGCAGTTCTTC
CASTGTSGRGGNEQFF
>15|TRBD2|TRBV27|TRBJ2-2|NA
TGTGCCAGCAGTGCAACTAGCGCCTTCACCGGGGAGCTGTTTTTT
CASSATSAFTGELFF
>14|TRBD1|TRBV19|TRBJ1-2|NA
TGTGCCAGTAAGACCCTCACAGGGGTTAGTGGCTACACCTTC
CASKTLTGVSGYTF
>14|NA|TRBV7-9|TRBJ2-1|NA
TGTGCCAGCAGTCGAACGTCGGAGTACAATGAGCAGTTCTTC
CASSRTSEYNEQFF
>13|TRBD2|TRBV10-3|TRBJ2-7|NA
TGTGCCACCTGGGTGGGAGGGCGCAACGAGCAGTACTTC
CATWVGGRNEQYF
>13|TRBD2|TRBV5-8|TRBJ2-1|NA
TGTGCCAGCAGCTTGGTCTCTAGCGGGAGACAGTTCTTC
CASSLVSSGRQFF
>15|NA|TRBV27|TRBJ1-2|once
TGTGCCAGCAGTTTGACAAGGGGCCCCAACTATGGCTACACCTTC
CASSLTRGPNYGYTF
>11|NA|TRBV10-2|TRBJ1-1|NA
TGCGCCAGCAGTGACAGTCAGGAAGCTTTCTTT
CASSDSQEAFF
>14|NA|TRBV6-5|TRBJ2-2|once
TGTGCCAGTTTGCCTACAGGGTTCGCCGGGGAGCTGTTTTTT
CASLPTGFAGELFF